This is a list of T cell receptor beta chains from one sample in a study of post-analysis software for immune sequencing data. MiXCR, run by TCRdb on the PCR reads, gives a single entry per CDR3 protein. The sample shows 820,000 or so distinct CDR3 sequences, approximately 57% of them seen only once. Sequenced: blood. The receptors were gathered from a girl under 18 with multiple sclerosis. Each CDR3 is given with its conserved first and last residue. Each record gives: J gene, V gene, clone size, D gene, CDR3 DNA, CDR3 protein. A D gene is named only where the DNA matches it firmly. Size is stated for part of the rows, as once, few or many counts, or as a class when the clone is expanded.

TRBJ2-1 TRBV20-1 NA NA TGCAGTGCCCCCGCGAAGCACCCCGGGACTTCCAGGGACAATGAGCAGTTCTTC CSAPAKHPGTSRDNEQFF
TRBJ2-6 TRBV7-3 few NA TGTGCCAGCAGCTTATACGGCTCTGGGGCCAACGTCCTGACTTTC CASSLYGSGANVLTF
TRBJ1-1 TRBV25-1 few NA TGTGCCAGCAGTGGACATCCGAACACTGAAGCTTTCTTT CASSGHPNTEAFF
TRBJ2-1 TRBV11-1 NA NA TGTGCCAGCAGCTTAGCGCTAATGAGGTCTAGCCGCTCCCCGTCCAACAATGAGCAGTTCTTC CASSLALMRSSRSPSNNEQFF
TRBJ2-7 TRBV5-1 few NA TGCGCCAGCAGGACCGCTCTGCCAGGTGCCGAGCAGTACTTC CASRTALPGAEQYF
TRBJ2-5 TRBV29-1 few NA TGCAGCGTTGAAGGTGACACCACAGAAGAGACCCAGTACTTC CSVEGDTTEETQYF
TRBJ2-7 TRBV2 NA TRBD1 TGTGCCAGCAGTGGGGAAGGACAGGGGGTCGACAAACCCTACGAGCAGTACTTC CASSGEGQGVDKPYEQYF
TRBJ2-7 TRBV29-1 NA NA TGCAGCGTCGAAGGACAGCGGCTCTCCTACGAGCAGTACTTC CSVEGQRLSYEQYF
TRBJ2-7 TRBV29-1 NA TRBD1 TGCAGTGTTGGTTACAGGGGCTACGAGCAGTACTTC CSVGYRGYEQYF
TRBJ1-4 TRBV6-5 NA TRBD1 TGTGCCAGCAGTTACGGACAGGGGAATGAAAAACTGTTTTTT CASSYGQGNEKLFF
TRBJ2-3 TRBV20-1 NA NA TGCAGTGCTCTGCTAGAAGTCCGCACAGATACGCAGTATTTT CSALLEVRTDTQYF
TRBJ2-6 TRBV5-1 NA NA TGCGCCAGCAGCTTGCTAGGGGCTGGGGCCAACGTCCTGACTTTC CASSLLGAGANVLTF
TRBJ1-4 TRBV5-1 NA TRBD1 TGCGCCAGCAGCCCATCCCGATGGACAGGGAAAGGCAATATAGGAGAAAAACTGTTTTTT CASSPSRWTGKGNIGEKLFF
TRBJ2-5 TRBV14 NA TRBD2 TGTGCCAGCAGCCAAGACCGGCTAGCGGGGCGGATCGGAGAGACCCAGTACTTC CASSQDRLAGRIGETQYF
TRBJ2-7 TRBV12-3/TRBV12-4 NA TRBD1 TGTGCCAGCAGTCCCCGGGACAGGGTCCACGAGCAGTACTTC CASSPRDRVHEQYF
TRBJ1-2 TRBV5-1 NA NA TGCGCCAGCAGCTCAAATCCAGGGGTCTATGGCTACACCTTC CASSSNPGVYGYTF
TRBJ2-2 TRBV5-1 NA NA TGCGCCAGCAGCCCCGATCGGGACTCCGCTGTCGGGGAGCTGTTTTTT CASSPDRDSAVGELFF
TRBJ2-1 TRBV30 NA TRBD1 TGTGCCTGGGGACGACAGGGGGATACCTACAATGAGCAGTTCTTC CAWGRQGDTYNEQFF
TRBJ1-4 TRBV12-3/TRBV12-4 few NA TGTGCCAGCAGCCCCTCCGGCAGCCGAGACGAAAAACTGTTTTTT CASSPSGSRDEKLFF
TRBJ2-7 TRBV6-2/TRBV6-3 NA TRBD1 TGTGCCAGCAGAACCCGACAGGGTGTTTTCTACGAGCAGTACTTC CASRTRQGVFYEQYF
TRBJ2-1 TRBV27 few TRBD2 TGTGCCAGCAGTTTATATAGACTAGCCAGCTCCTACAATGAGCAGTTCTTC CASSLYRLASSYNEQFF
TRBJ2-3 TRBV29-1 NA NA TGCAGCGTTGAAGGACTAGGGGGTCGGGGTACGCAGTATTTT CSVEGLGGRGTQYF
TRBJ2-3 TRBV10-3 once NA TGTGCCATCAGTGAGTCTACAGGGTCAGATACGCAGTATTTT CAISESTGSDTQYF
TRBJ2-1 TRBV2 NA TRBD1 TGTGCCAGCCCCCCGGGACAGGGGTCATACAATGAGGAGTTCTTC CASPPGQGSYNEEFF
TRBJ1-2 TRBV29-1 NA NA TGCAGCGCCCTAGGCGGCCATGGCTACACCTTC CSALGGHGYTF
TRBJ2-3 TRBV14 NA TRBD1 TGTGCCAGCAGCCGGGACAGGGGACACTTATCCGCAGATACGCAGTATTTT CASSRDRGHLSADTQYF
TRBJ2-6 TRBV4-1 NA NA TGCGCCAGCAGCCAAGACCCCTCTGGGGCCAACGTCCTGACTTTC CASSQDPSGANVLTF
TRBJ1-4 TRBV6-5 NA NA TGTGCCAGCAGTTACCCAGGGGCGGGGGAAAAACTGTTTTTT CASSYPGAGEKLFF
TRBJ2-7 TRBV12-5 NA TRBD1 TGTGCTAGTGTGTTGGACAGGGCGGACGAGCAGTACTTC CASVLDRADEQYF
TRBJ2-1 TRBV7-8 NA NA TGTGCCAGCAGCTGGAGGGACTCGTACAATGAGCAGTTCTTC CASSWRDSYNEQFF
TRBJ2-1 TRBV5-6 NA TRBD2 TGTGCCAGCAGCTTACGACTAGCGACCCGCTCCTACAATGAGCAGTTCTTC CASSLRLATRSYNEQFF
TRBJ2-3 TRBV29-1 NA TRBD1 TGCAGCTCCCGACAGGGGGCAGATACGCAGTATTTT CSSRQGADTQYF
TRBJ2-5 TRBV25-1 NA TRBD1 TGTGCCAGCAGTGTTACAGGGGGCAGGGGAGAGACCCAGTACTTC CASSVTGGRGETQYF
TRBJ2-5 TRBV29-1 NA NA TGCAGCGTTCGGGCCCTACTGGCCCAAGAGACCCAGTACTTC CSVRALLAQETQYF
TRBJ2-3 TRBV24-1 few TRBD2 TGTGCCACCAGTGATTCCCGGACTAGCGGGACAGATACGCAGTATTTT CATSDSRTSGTDTQYF
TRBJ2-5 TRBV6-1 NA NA TGTGCCAGCAGTGAATGGACCCTAGAGACCCAGTACTTC CASSEWTLETQYF
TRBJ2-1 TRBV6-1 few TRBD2 TGTGCCAGCAGTGAATGGGCTAGCGGGGGCAATGAGCAGTTCTTC CASSEWASGGNEQFF
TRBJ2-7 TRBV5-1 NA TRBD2 TGCGCCAGCAGCCCAACTAGCGGGAGTACCCACGAGCAGTACTTC CASSPTSGSTHEQYF
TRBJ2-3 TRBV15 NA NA TGTGCCACCAGCAGAGACCACGACAGGCCACACACAGATACGCAGTATTTT CATSRDHDRPHTDTQYF
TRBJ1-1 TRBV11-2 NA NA TGTGCCAGCAGTTCCCGACAGTTGAACACTGAAGCTTTCTTT CASSSRQLNTEAFF
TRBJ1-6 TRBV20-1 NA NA TGCAGTGCTAGAGGCGCGGGGACCCCTAATTCACCCCTCCACTTT CSARGAGTPNSPLHF
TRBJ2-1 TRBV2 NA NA TGTGCCAGCTTGGGACCGCCCACAAACAATGAGCAGTTCTTC CASLGPPTNNEQFF
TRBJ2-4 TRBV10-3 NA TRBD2 TGTGCCATCAGTGAGTGGGCAACGGGGGACTACGGGCAGTACTTC CAISEWATGDYGQYF
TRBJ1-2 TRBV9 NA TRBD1 TGTGCCAGCAGACAGGGGGCGGAGGGCGGCTACACCTTC CASRQGAEGGYTF
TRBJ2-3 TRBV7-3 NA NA TGTGCCAGCAGCCCAGCGAGATCCCTTAGCACAGATATGCAGTATTTT CASSPARSLSTDMQYF
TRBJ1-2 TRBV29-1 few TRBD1 TGCAGCGTTGGCCTCCGACAGGGGAGCCATGGCTACACCTTC CSVGLRQGSHGYTF
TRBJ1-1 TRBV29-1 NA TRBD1 TGCAGCGCGACCCAACAGGGGCTCAGGAACACTGAAGCTTTCTTT CSATQQGLRNTEAFF
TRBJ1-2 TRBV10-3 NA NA TGTGCCATCAGCAAAGAACAGGATGGCTACACCTTC CAISKEQDGYTF
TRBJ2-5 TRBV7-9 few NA TGTGCCAGCAGCAAAGCCCTCACTAGCAACGAGCAGTATTTC CASSKALTSNEQYF
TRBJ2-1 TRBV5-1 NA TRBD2 TGCGCCAGCAGCTTGTTTGCTAGCGGCCACCAGCCCTCCTACAATGAGCAGTTCTTC CASSLFASGHQPSYNEQFF
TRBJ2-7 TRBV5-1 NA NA TGCGCCAGCACAACCGGGACAACCTACGAGCAGTACTTC CASTTGTTYEQYF
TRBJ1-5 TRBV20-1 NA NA TGCAGTGCTAGCCTGGGGGCCGGGGATAGCAATCAGCCCCAGCATTTT CSASLGAGDSNQPQHF
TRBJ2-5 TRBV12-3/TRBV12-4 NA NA TGTGCCAGCCAACTGCTGGGAGCGGCCCAGTACTTC CASQLLGAAQYF